One and the same sample provided the 19 T cell receptor beta chains below, sequenced in a study of vaccination and CD4 T cells after COVID-19. Cultured CD4+ T-cell DNA underwent Oncomine TCR Beta short-read sequencing. One entry per CDR3 protein, called by TCRdb with MiXCR from the PCR reads. The table includes about 22,000 distinct CDR3 sequences, approximately 29% detected once. No antigen has been identified for these receptors. Treatment noted: approximately 9-day PBMC culture with coronavirus spike peptide pools or control peptides (ViraFEST assay). The sequencing input was cultured CD4+ T cells from blood. The receptor set was obtained from a human donor with COVID-19.

The chain combines TRBV12-3 or TRBV12-4 with TRBJ2-5; D is unresolved. V lost 4 bases and J 5 bases, leaving 11 bases between the germline ends. CDR3 size: 13 residues. The CDR3 DNA reads TGTGCCAGCAGTTCTTTCGGGTCGGAGACCCAGTACTTC. This codes for CASSSFGSETQYF.

The J gene is TRBJ1-5, the V gene TRBV18; tentative D call: TRBD1 (5 bases). Deletions cut 6 bases from V and 0 bases from J, with 6 bases between. Germline V gene lookup returns CDR1 KGHSH and CDR2 LQKENI. This CDR3 comprises 13 residues. The CDR3 DNA sequence: TGTGCCAGCTCCGACAGTAGCAATCAGCCCCAGCATTTT. This encodes CASSDSSNQPQHF. Supplemented by reference TRBV18 and TRBJ1-5, the full variable domain reads NAGVMQNPRHLVRRRGQEARLRCSPMKGHSHVYWYRQLPEEGLKFMVYLQKENIIDESGMPKERFSAEFPKEGPSILRIQQVVRGDSAAYFCASSDSSNQPQHFGDGTRLSIL.

This clonotype showed up just a few times. The CDR3 loop reads CSALTVLAEAFF. CDR3 DNA: TGCAGTGCCCTCACCGTATTGGCTGAAGCTTTCTTT. The chain employs TRBV20-1 and TRBJ1-1, with unresolved D. The CDR3 loop spans 12 amino acids. The germline gives CDR1 DFQATT, CDR2 SNEGSKA (reference sequence). Deletions cut 6 bases from V and 6 bases from J, with 14 bases between.

This clonotype was picked up a small number of times. This rearrangement joins TRBV30 to TRBJ1-2, with D possibly being TRBD1 (5 bases). Trimming removed 3 bases from V and 6 bases from J, with 8 bases in between. The germline V gene has CDR1 GTSNPN and CDR2 SVGIG (reference sequence). The CDR3 contains 11 residues. The CDR3: CAWRVGDGYTF. The CDR3 DNA follows: TGTGCCTGGAGAGTAGGGGATGGCTACACCTTC.

This clonotype was seen a few times. CDR3 coding DNA: TGTGCCAGCAGTCAAACAGGACGGGGGAACTATGGCTACACCTTC. Amino acids: CASSQTGRGNYGYTF. The chain recombines TRBV12-3 or TRBV12-4 with TRBJ1-2, with D maybe TRBD1 (5 bases). V shed 5 bases and J shed 2 bases, with 15 bases lying between them. This CDR3 comprises 15 residues.

Only a few counts were recorded for this clonotype. The rearrangement links TRBV18 to TRBJ2-4; 12 bases fit TRBD1. The CDR3 is made up of 15 amino acids. Germline V lookup: CDR1 KGHSH, CDR2 LQKENI. J gave up 6 bases and V 5 bases, and 5 bases lay outside the gene matches. The CDR3 spells CASSTRDRGRNIQYF. For the CDR3, the DNA is TGTGCCAGCTCAACTCGGGACAGGGGGCGAAACATTCAGTACTTC.

The chain couples TRBV7-2 to TRBJ1-3, with 8 bases matching TRBD1. CDR1 is SGHTA, CDR2 FQGNSA, per germline. This CDR3 is 15 amino acids long. J lost 3 bases, V lost 2 bases, and 3 bases had no gene match. CDR3 in amino acids: CASSLLQGVGNTIYF. DNA for the CDR3: TGTGCCAGCAGCTTATTACAGGGGGTTGGAAACACCATATATTTT. The whole variable domain, remainder taken from reference TRBV7-2 and TRBJ1-3, is GAGVSQSPSNKVTEKGKDVELRCDPISGHTALYWYRQSLGQGLEFLIYFQGNSAPDKSGLPSDRFSAERTGGSVSTLTIQRTQQEDSAVYLCASSLLQGVGNTIYFGEGSWLTVV.

The rearrangement uses TRBV6-5 and TRBJ1-1; 9 bases are a match to TRBD1. Trimming at V came to 2 bases and at J to 2 bases, leaving 3 bases not matched to a gene. Germline CDR1 is MNHEY and CDR2 is SVGAGI. This CDR3 contains 15 residues. The CDR3 spells CASSYLDRGNTEAFF. DNA of the CDR3: TGTGCCAGCAGTTACCTGGACAGGGGAAACACTGAAGCTTTCTTT.

Concerning this clonotype itself: The junction and the germline gene differ at one end; a read error may be behind it. The chain has TRBV7-9 and TRBJ2-7, with D unresolved. This CDR3 has 11 amino acids. Germline assignment: CDR1 SEHNR and CDR2 FQNEAQ (reference sequence). The CDR3 loop is CAGSLWDEQYF. For the CDR3, the DNA is TGTGCCGGCAGCTTATGGGACGAGCAGTACTTC.

V usage is TRBV6-1 and J usage is TRBJ1-2, with 9 positions matching TRBD1. Trimming cost V 5 bases and J 7 bases; bases outside gene matches: 11. CDR3 length: 15 amino acids. Germline assignment: CDR1 MNHNS and CDR2 SASEGT. The CDR3 DNA is TGTGCCAGCAGTCCCCGGACAGGGGCCCTTCTTGGCTACACCTTC. It is translated as CASSPRTGALLGYTF.

This clonotype was seen more than once but under ten times. This chain connects TRBV24-1 to TRBJ2-1; TRBD1 aligns across 7 bases. In germline, CDR1 is KGHDR, CDR2 SFDVKD. Trimming took 4 bases from V and 6 from J; bases not matched to a gene: 8. This CDR3 has 15 residues. In DNA form, the CDR3 reads TGTGCCACCAGTGACGGACAGGAACTAACCAATGAGCAGTTCTTC. It translates to CATSDGQELTNEQFF.

This clonotype was found a few times. The rearrangement joins TRBV5-6 to TRBJ1-2, with 9 bases lining up with TRBD1. With V trimmed by 3 bases and J by 5 bases, 8 bases remained unmatched. Germline-derived CDR1 and CDR2 are SGHDT and YYEEEE. The CDR3 runs to 15 residues. The CDR3 sequence is CASSSDRGLKYGYTF. DNA of the CDR3: TGTGCCAGCAGCTCTGACAGGGGGTTAAAGTATGGCTACACCTTC.

This clonotype was detected a few times. V is TRBV5-4 and J is TRBJ2-7; tentatively, D is TRBD1 (5 bases). This CDR3 comprises 13 residues. Germline CDR1 reads SGHNT; CDR2 reads YYREEE (reference sequence). V dropped 9 bases and J dropped 0 bases, with 13 bases sitting between them. The CDR3 sequence is CATLNRSSYEQYF. In DNA, the CDR3 is TGTGCCACTTTAAACAGGAGCTCCTACGAGCAGTACTTC.

The genes are TRBV11-3 and TRBJ2-3; D not certain. Per the germline V gene, CDR1 is SGHNT and CDR2 is YENEEA. The CDR3 is 16 residues long. With 1 base removed from V and 3 bases from J, the gap between germline ends came to 14 bases. CDR3 DNA: TGTGCCAGCAGCTTAGCCAGCACGGCAGGTACAGATACGCAGTATTTT. Translation gives CASSLASTAGTDTQYF. The whole variable domain, remainder taken from reference TRBV11-3 and TRBJ2-3, is EAGVVQSPRYKIIEKKQPVAFWCNPISGHNTLYWYLQNLGQGPELLIRYENEEAVDDSQLPKDRFSAERLKGVDSTLKIQPAELGDSAVYLCASSLASTAGTDTQYFGPGTRLTVL.

The V and J genes are TRBV29-1 and TRBJ2-5, with D perhaps being TRBD1 or TRBD2 (6 bases each). From germline, CDR1 is SQVTM and CDR2 ANQGSEA. This CDR3 has 12 residues. With 7 bases removed from V and 5 bases from J, the gap between germline ends came to 14 bases. CDR3 nucleotide sequence: TGCAGCGCCGCCCCGGGGGCGGAGACCCAGTACTTC. Residues: CSAAPGAETQYF. The full variable domain, in which reference TRBV29-1 and TRBJ2-5 provide the parts outside the CDR3, is SAVISQKPSRDICQRGTSLTIQCQVDSQVTMMFWYRQQPGQSLTLIATANQGSEATYESGFVIDKFPISRPNLTFSTLTVSNMSPEDSSIYLCSAAPGAETQYFGPGTRLLVL.

This chain uses TRBV12-3 or TRBV12-4 with TRBJ1-6; D is ambiguous. The V gene lost 6 bases and the J gene lost 3 bases, with 12 bases spanning the gap. The CDR3 contains 15 residues. The chain's CDR3 is CASSRRDNYNSPLHF. The DNA of the CDR3 is TGTGCCAGCAGCCGCCGGGATAACTATAATTCACCCCTCCACTTT.

The CDR3 loop reads CASSLMQSRAGYTF. The DNA of the CDR3 is TGTGCCAGCAGCTTAATGCAGTCGAGGGCTGGCTACACCTTC. The chain links TRBV11-2 to TRBJ1-2; no firm D call. Trimming removed 2 bases at V and 7 bases at J, with 14 bases between. CDR3 length: 14 residues. The germline gives CDR1 SGHAT, CDR2 FQNNGV.

This clonotype showed up just a few times. V usage is TRBV7-9 and J usage is TRBJ1-2; D perhaps matches TRBD1 (5 bases). Germline V gene data show CDR1 as SEHNR and CDR2 as FQNEAQ (reference sequence). Trimming shortened V by 4 bases and J by 4 bases, and 13 bases separated the two germline ends. The CDR3 is 14 amino acids. Written as DNA, the CDR3 is TGTGCCAGCAGCTCCGGGGCGCACTTCTATGGCTACACCTTC. Its translation: CASSSGAHFYGYTF.

The V and J genes are TRBV6-1 and TRBJ2-5, with 9 bases identical to TRBD1. The CDR3 covers 17 residues. The V gene's germline CDR1 is MNHNS and CDR2 SASEGT. After removal of 5 bases from V and 4 bases from J, the junction contained 14 bases not matched to a gene. The CDR3 DNA reads as TGTGCCAGCAGTCAACGTTTACAGGGGGCGCGAGGAGAGACCCAGTACTTC. It encodes CASSQRLQGARGETQYF.